A selection of T cell receptor beta chains follows, all from one sample in a study of control samples from healthy donors and cancer patients. Assay: immunoSEQ multiplex PCR; the TCRdb copy retains only in-frame clones and omits some. The sample includes fewer than 200,000 clones, over 90% seen only once; the top ten take 1%. Sequencing was performed on blood. The receptor set was obtained from a woman younger than 45 in good health. CDR3s include the opening cysteine and the closing phenylalanine or tryptophan. Each record gives: clone size, D gene, V gene, J gene, CDR3 protein, CDR3 DNA. A D gene is named only where the DNA matches it firmly. Not all rows give a size; the values are once, few, many and, for expanded clones, a class.

once	-	TRBV18	TRBJ1-1	CASSTARGPAEAFF	TGTGCCAGCTCAACTGCCAGGGGTCCGGCTGAAGCTTTCTTT
-	TRBD2	TRBV6-1	TRBJ2-1	CASSGSLSGKSYNEQFF	TGTGCCAGCAGTGGGTCCCTTAGCGGGAAGTCCTACAATGAGCAGTTCTTC
-	-	TRBV6-5	TRBJ2-7	CASFSGYEQYF	TGTGCCAGCTTTAGCGGCTACGAGCAGTACTTC
once	-	TRBV27	TRBJ1-6	CASRSYNSPLHF	TGTGCCAGCAGGTCCTATAATTCACCCCTCCACTTT
-	-	TRBV6-5	TRBJ1-3	CASSTGRSGNTIYF	TGTGCCAGCTCTACAGGGCGGTCTGGAAACACCATATATTTT
-	TRBD1	TRBV27	TRBJ1-2	CASSVRGPFGYTF	TGTGCCAGCAGCGTCAGGGGGCCATTTGGCTACACCTTC
-	-	TRBV2	TRBJ2-1	CASSVGGGAGNEQFF	TGTGCCAGCAGTGTAGGTGGGGGGGCCGGGAATGAGCAGTTCTTC
-	-	TRBV6-5	TRBJ2-7	CASSIQQPSSYEQYF	TGTGCCAGCAGTATACAACAGCCGAGCTCCTACGAGCAGTACTTC
-	-	TRBV7-2	TRBJ2-1	CASSLEASAGNEQFF	TGTGCCAGCAGCTTAGAGGCGAGTGCCGGCAATGAGCAGTTCTTC
few	TRBD1	TRBV6-1	TRBJ2-3	CASSGSPGQGPDTQYF	TGTGCCAGCAGTGGATCTCCGGGACAGGGGCCAGATACGCAGTATTTT